Listed below are T cell receptor beta chains from one sample, sequenced in a study of T cell changes during pregnancy in multiple sclerosis. Profiling relied on immunoSEQ multiplex PCR, and the TCRdb table lists in-frame clones only, not all of them. The sample has under 70,000 clones, around 94% seen once. The sequencing here drew on CD8+ T cells from peripheral blood mononuclear cells, taken after pregnancy. The source is a female donor with multiple sclerosis, enrolled in a pregnancy study. Each CDR3 is given with its conserved first and last residue. Each record gives: J gene, D gene, V gene, clone size, CDR3 protein, CDR3 DNA. A D gene is named only where the DNA matches it firmly. Rows give clone size only sometimes, using once, few, many, or a class for an expanded clone.

J: TRBJ1-5; D: -; V: TRBV27; size: few; CDR3: CASSLGGPNQPQHF; DNA: TGTGCCAGCAGTTTAGGAGGCCCAAATCAGCCCCAGCATTTT
J: TRBJ2-3; D: -; V: TRBV7-8; size: once; CDR3: CASSETERDTQYF; DNA: TGTGCCAGCAGCGAGACGGAGCGGGATACGCAGTATTTT
J: TRBJ1-1; D: -; V: TRBV19; size: -; CDR3: CASSLVSTEAFF; DNA: TGTGCCAGTAGTCTCGTGAGCACTGAAGCTTTCTTT
J: TRBJ2-7; D: -; V: TRBV12-2; size: -; CDR3: CASPPGQGYEQYF; DNA: TGTGCAAGTCCTCCGGGACAGGGATACGAGCAGTACTTC
J: TRBJ1-2; D: -; V: TRBV4-3; size: -; CDR3: CASSQDWGQGDGYTF; DNA: TGCGCCAGCAGCCAAGATTGGGGGCAGGGCGATGGCTACACCTTC
J: TRBJ2-7; D: -; V: TRBV27; size: -; CDR3: CASRAPGFRYEQYF; DNA: TGTGCCAGCAGAGCACCGGGGTTTAGATACGAGCAGTACTTC
J: TRBJ1-2; D: -; V: TRBV6-5; size: once; CDR3: CASSYHGSGSGYTF; DNA: TGTGCCAGCAGTTACCACGGCTCAGGTTCTGGCTACACCTTC
J: TRBJ2-5; D: -; V: TRBV7-9; size: -; CDR3: CASSWGSQETQYF; DNA: TGTGCCAGCAGCTGGGGCTCCCAAGAGACCCAGTACTTC
J: TRBJ1-1; D: -; V: TRBV28; size: -; CDR3: CASTSYRRTEAFF; DNA: TGTGCCAGCACCTCCTACAGACGGACTGAAGCTTTCTTT
J: TRBJ2-7; D: -; V: TRBV7-2; size: -; CDR3: CASSLDSHEQYF; DNA: TGTGCCAGCAGCTTAGACTCCCACGAGCAGTACTTC
J: TRBJ2-7; D: -; V: TRBV7-9; size: -; CDR3: CASSLGTAEQYF; DNA: TGTGCCAGCAGCTTAGGAACTGCCGAGCAGTACTTC
J: TRBJ2-1; D: -; V: TRBV19; size: -; CDR3: CASSAYNEQFF; DNA: TGTGCCAGTAGTGCGTACAATGAGCAGTTCTTC
J: TRBJ1-2; D: -; V: TRBV4-1; size: -; CDR3: CASSQVQGYGYTF; DNA: TGCGCCAGCAGCCAAGTTCAGGGCTATGGCTACACCTTC
J: TRBJ1-5; D: TRBD1; V: TRBV27; size: -; CDR3: CASSFGQGPQPQHF; DNA: TGTGCCAGCAGTTTTGGACAGGGGCCTCAGCCCCAGCATTTT
J: TRBJ2-5; D: -; V: TRBV5-4; size: -; CDR3: CASTSWGEETQYF; DNA: TGTGCCAGCACCTCTTGGGGGGAAGAGACCCAGTACTTC
J: TRBJ1-2; D: -; V: TRBV6-5; size: -; CDR3: CASGISDRDNYGYTF; DNA: TGTGCCAGCGGTATCTCGGACAGAGACAACTATGGCTACACCTTC
J: TRBJ2-1; D: TRBD2; V: TRBV29-1; size: -; CDR3: CSVVEASGNSYNEQFF; DNA: TGCAGCGTTGTAGAAGCTAGCGGAAACTCCTACAATGAGCAGTTCTTC
J: TRBJ2-5; D: -; V: TRBV15; size: -; CDR3: CATRNQRAPSGTQYF; DNA: TGTGCCACCAGAAACCAGCGGGCCCCCTCGGGAACCCAGTACTTC
J: TRBJ2-5; D: -; V: TRBV28; size: -; CDR3: CASSGVQETQYF; DNA: TGTGCCAGCAGCGGGGTACAAGAGACCCAGTACTTC
J: TRBJ2-1; D: TRBD2; V: TRBV7-2; size: -; CDR3: CASSLTSGSNEQFF; DNA: TGTGCCAGCAGCTTGACTAGCGGGAGTAACGAGCAGTTCTTC
J: TRBJ2-7; D: -; V: TRBV28; size: -; CDR3: CASSPLRGSYEQYF; DNA: TGTGCCAGCAGCCCGCTCAGAGGTTCCTACGAGCAGTACTTC
J: TRBJ2-2; D: -; V: TRBV7-8; size: -; CDR3: CASSLVVPGELFF; DNA: TGTGCCAGCAGCTTAGTAGTTCCCGGGGAGCTGTTTTTT
J: TRBJ2-7; D: TRBD1; V: TRBV19; size: -; CDR3: CASSSGQGSYEQYF; DNA: TGTGCCAGTAGCTCGGGACAGGGAAGTTACGAGCAGTACTTC
J: TRBJ2-1; D: TRBD2; V: TRBV9; size: -; CDR3: CASSVEAGGGHEQFF; DNA: TGTGCCAGCAGCGTAGAGGCGGGAGGAGGCCATGAGCAGTTCTTC
J: TRBJ2-1; D: TRBD2; V: TRBV2; size: -; CDR3: CASRLAGAIYNEQFF; DNA: TGTGCCAGCAGGCTAGCGGGGGCTATCTACAATGAGCAGTTCTTC
J: TRBJ1-4; D: -; V: TRBV28; size: -; CDR3: CASSLAVGPLNEKLFF; DNA: TGTGCCAGCAGCCTTGCCGTTGGGCCGCTTAATGAAAAACTGTTTTTT
J: TRBJ2-7; D: -; V: TRBV11-2; size: -; CDR3: CASSSLEQYF; DNA: TGTGCCAGCAGCTCTCTCGAGCAGTACTTC
J: TRBJ2-1; D: -; V: TRBV2; size: -; CDR3: CASSDPGSYNEQFF; DNA: TGTGCCAGCAGTGATCCGGGCTCCTACAATGAGCAGTTCTTC
J: TRBJ1-4; D: -; V: TRBV6-6; size: -; CDR3: CASRSPATNEKLFF; DNA: TGTGCCAGCAGGTCCCCTGCAACTAATGAAAAACTGTTTTTT
J: TRBJ2-7; D: -; V: TRBV27; size: -; CDR3: CASSSTPGEQYF; DNA: TGTGCCAGCAGTTCGACTCCGGGGGAGCAGTACTTC
J: TRBJ2-5; D: -; V: TRBV5-1; size: -; CDR3: CASSRPGSQETQYF; DNA: TGCGCCAGCAGCCGACCGGGGTCTCAAGAGACCCAGTACTTC
J: TRBJ2-2; D: -; V: TRBV5-1; size: -; CDR3: CASSFRQFSTGELFF; DNA: TGCGCCAGCAGCTTTAGACAGTTTAGCACCGGGGAGCTGTTTTTT
J: TRBJ2-1; D: TRBD2; V: TRBV7-2; size: -; CDR3: CASSLDVTSGRTYNEQFF; DNA: TGTGCCAGCAGCTTAGACGTTACTAGCGGGAGGACCTACAATGAGCAGTTCTTC
J: TRBJ2-1; D: TRBD2; V: TRBV27; size: few; CDR3: CATQGGPVNEQFF; DNA: TGTGCCACCCAGGGAGGGCCTGTAAATGAGCAGTTCTTC
J: TRBJ2-3; D: -; V: TRBV27; size: -; CDR3: CASSLGVGVSTDTQYF; DNA: TGTGCCAGCAGTTTAGGGGTGGGAGTAAGCACAGATACGCAGTATTTT
J: TRBJ2-3; D: -; V: TRBV19; size: -; CDR3: CASSIRGRSSTDTQYF; DNA: TGTGCCAGTAGTATCAGGGGTCGGTCTAGCACAGATACGCAGTATTTT
J: TRBJ1-4; D: TRBD1; V: TRBV28; size: -; CDR3: CASSFPSTGGGEKLFF; DNA: TGTGCCAGCAGTTTTCCCTCGACAGGGGGAGGAGAAAAACTGTTTTTT
J: TRBJ2-7; D: -; V: TRBV30; size: -; CDR3: CAWSPGTSFSYEQYF; DNA: TGTGCCTGGAGTCCCGGGACATCATTCTCCTACGAGCAGTACTTC
J: TRBJ2-7; D: -; V: TRBV4-1; size: -; CDR3: CASSQVARGGSSYEQYF; DNA: TGCGCCAGCAGCCAGGTGGCTAGGGGAGGTAGTTCCTACGAGCAGTACTTC
J: TRBJ2-7; D: TRBD2; V: TRBV14; size: -; CDR3: CASSQEDLGRGSDEQYF; DNA: TGTGCCAGCAGCCAAGAGGATCTGGGGAGGGGCTCGGACGAGCAGTACTTC
J: TRBJ2-7; D: -; V: TRBV6-5; size: once; CDR3: CASNSGTWGDEQYF; DNA: TGTGCCAGCAATTCCGGAACTTGGGGGGACGAGCAGTACTTC
J: TRBJ1-5; D: -; V: TRBV5-6; size: -; CDR3: CASSSLTGTSNQPQHF; DNA: TGTGCCAGCAGCTCACTAACAGGGACTAGCAATCAGCCCCAGCATTTT
J: TRBJ1-1; D: TRBD1; V: TRBV6-1; size: -; CDR3: CASSARTGRMNTEAFF; DNA: TGTGCCAGCAGTGCGAGGACAGGCAGGATGAACACTGAAGCTTTCTTT